The 3 T cell receptor beta chains below all came from one sample that was sequenced in a study of shared clonotypes between healthy human individuals. Here immunoSEQ multiplex PCR was the method, and the copy in TCRdb shows in-frame clones only, minus some. Counted here are roughly 2,000,000 clones, about 95% occurring once; the ten biggest clones make up around 1.2%. The naive CD8 subset, CD45RO-negative cells positively selected for CCR7, excluded terminally differentiated effector memory CD45RA+ cells. The source material was naive CD8+ T cells sorted from blood. These receptors came from a man aged 18 to 30 in good health.

This sequence joins TRBV27 and TRBJ2-5; TRBD2 aligns across 7 bases. The junction had 16 bases not matched to a gene; V was cut back by 6 bases and J by 3 bases. The length of the CDR3 is 17 residues. CDR1 is MNHEY and CDR2 is SMNVEV in the germline V gene (reference sequence). The CDR3 protein is CASSPLGGSIGKETQYF. The CDR3 DNA reads TGTGCCAGCAGCCCCTTGGGCGGGAGCATAGGGAAAGAGACCCAGTACTTC.

The chain joins TRBV6-5 to TRBJ2-5, with D perhaps matching TRBD1 or TRBD2 (5 bases each). This CDR3 spans 13 amino acids. The germline V gene encodes CDR1 MNHEY and CDR2 SVGAGI. V lost 2 bases and J 5 bases, leaving 9 bases between the germline ends. CDR3 loop: CASSYVWGETQYF. The CDR3 DNA follows: TGTGCCAGCAGTTACGTTTGGGGGGAGACCCAGTACTTC.

The chain is built from TRBV21-1 and TRBJ2-3; the DNA was not compared with TRBD2, the D call given in the table. TRBV21-1 is tagged as a pseudogene. The CDR3 spans 12 residues. CDR3 amino acids: CASSKVADTQYF. The CDR3, as DNA: TGTGCCAGCAGCAAAGTCGCAGATACGCAGTATTTT.